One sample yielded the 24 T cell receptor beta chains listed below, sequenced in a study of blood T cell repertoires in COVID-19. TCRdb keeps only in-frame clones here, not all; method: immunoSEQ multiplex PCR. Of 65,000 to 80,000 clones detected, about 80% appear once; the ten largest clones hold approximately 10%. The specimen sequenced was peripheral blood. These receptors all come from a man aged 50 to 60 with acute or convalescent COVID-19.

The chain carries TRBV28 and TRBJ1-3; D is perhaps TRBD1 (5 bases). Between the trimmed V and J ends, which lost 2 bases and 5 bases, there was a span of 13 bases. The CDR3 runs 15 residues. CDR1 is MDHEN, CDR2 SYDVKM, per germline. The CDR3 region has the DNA TGTGCCAGCAGTTTAGGAGGGGCAGAGAGAAACACCATATATTTT. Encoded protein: CASSLGGAERNTIYF.

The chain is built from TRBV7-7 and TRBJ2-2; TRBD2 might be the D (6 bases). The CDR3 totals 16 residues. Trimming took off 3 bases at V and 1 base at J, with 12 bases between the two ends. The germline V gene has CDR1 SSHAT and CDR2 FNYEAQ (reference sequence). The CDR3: CASSLGRDWNTGELFF. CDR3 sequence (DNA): TGTGCCAGCAGCTTGGGGCGGGATTGGAACACCGGGGAGCTGTTTTTT. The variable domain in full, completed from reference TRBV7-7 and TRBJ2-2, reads GAGVSQSPRYKVTKRGQDVTLRCDPISSHATLYWYQQALGQGPEFLTYFNYEAQPDKSGLPSDRFSAERPEGSISTLTIQRTEQRDSAMYRCASSLGRDWNTGELFFGEGSRLTVL.

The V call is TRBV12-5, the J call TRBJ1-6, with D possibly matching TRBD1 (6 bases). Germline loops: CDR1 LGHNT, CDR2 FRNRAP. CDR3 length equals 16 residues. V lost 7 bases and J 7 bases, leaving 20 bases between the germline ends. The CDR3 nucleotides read TGTGCTAGTGCCCAAATCAGGGGCGCAAGCAATTCACCCCTCCACTTT. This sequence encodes CASAQIRGASNSPLHF.

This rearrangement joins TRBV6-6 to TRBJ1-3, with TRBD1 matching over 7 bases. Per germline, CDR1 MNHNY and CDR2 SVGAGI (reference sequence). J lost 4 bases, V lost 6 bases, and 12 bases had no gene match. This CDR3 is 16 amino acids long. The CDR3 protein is CASRPTTGVTGNTIYF. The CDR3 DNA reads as TGTGCCAGCAGACCGACTACAGGGGTAACAGGAAACACCATATATTTT.

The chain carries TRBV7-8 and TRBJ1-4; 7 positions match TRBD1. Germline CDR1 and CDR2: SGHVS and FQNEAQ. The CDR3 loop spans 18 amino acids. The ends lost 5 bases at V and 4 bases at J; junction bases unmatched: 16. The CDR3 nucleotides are TGTGCCAGCAGCGCATACAGGGGTATTGGATTATTTAATGAAAAACTGTTTTTT. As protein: CASSAYRGIGLFNEKLFF.

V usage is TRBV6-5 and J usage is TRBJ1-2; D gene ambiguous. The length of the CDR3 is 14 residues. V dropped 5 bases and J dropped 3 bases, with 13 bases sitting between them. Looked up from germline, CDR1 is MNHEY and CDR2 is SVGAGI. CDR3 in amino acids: CASSSNPRYYGYTF. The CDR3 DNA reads TGTGCCAGCAGTAGCAACCCTCGGTACTATGGCTACACCTTC.

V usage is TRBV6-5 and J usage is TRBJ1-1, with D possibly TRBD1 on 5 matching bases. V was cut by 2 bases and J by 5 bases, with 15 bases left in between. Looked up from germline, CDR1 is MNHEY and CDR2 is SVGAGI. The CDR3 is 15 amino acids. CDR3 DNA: TGTGCCAGCAGTTACGGGGTGCGGGGCGGGACTGAAGCTTTCTTT. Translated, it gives CASSYGVRGGTEAFF.

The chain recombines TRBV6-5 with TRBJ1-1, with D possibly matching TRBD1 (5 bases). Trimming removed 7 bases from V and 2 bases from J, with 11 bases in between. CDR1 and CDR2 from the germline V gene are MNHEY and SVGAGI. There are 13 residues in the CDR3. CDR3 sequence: CASTQGANTEAFF. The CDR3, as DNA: TGTGCCAGCACGCAGGGCGCAAACACTGAAGCTTTCTTT.

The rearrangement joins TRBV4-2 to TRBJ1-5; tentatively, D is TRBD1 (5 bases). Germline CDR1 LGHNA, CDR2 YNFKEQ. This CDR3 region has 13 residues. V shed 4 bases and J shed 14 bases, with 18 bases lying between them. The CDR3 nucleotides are TGTGCCAGCAGCCTCTACCTGGCCAGGGCCGAGCATTTT. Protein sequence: CASSLYLARAEHF.

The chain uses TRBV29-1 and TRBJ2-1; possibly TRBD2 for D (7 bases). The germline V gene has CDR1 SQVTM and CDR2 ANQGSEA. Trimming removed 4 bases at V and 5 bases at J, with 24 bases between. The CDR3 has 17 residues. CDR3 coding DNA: TGCAGCGTTGTCCGGCGAGCGGGATATCAGGGGAACAATGAGCAGTTCTTC. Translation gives CSVVRRAGYQGNNEQFF.

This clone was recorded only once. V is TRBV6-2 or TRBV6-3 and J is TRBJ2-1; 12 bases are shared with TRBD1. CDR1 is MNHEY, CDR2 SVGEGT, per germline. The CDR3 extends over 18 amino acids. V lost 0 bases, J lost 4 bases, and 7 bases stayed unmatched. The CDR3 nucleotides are TGTGCCAGCAGTTACTCACTACCGGGACAGGGGGCTTACAATGAGCAGTTCTTC. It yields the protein CASSYSLPGQGAYNEQFF.

Here the CDR3 reads CASSQDGTGGQPQHF. CDR3 sequence (DNA): TGCGCCAGCAGCCAAGATGGGACAGGGGGCCAGCCCCAGCATTTT. This chain joins TRBV4-3 and TRBJ1-5; the match to TRBD1 covers 12 bases. The CDR3 contains 15 residues. The germline CDR1 and CDR2 sequences are LGHNA and YSLEER. The J segment lost 7 bases and the V segment lost 0 bases, leaving 1 base of the junction unmatched.

The CDR3 DNA sequence: TGCGCCAGCAGCCAAGAAGAAGCAGGGGTAGCTTTCTTT. It yields the protein CASSQEEAGVAFF. The chain employs TRBV4-1 and TRBJ1-1; TRBD1 might be the D (6 bases). Looked up from germline, CDR1 is MGHRA and CDR2 is YSYEKL. Trimming took off 0 bases at V and 10 bases at J, with 12 bases between the two ends. The CDR3 is 13 amino acids.

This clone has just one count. As DNA, the CDR3 is TGCAGCGTTCCCAACCCGACAGGGGTTGGTTACAATGAGCAGTTCTTC. It specifies CSVPNPTGVGYNEQFF. This chain joins TRBV29-1 and TRBJ2-1; 8 bases are a match to TRBD1. The CDR3 loop spans 16 amino acids. Germline V gene data show CDR1 as SQVTM and CDR2 as ANQGSEA. V dropped 5 bases and J dropped 4; count of bases not matched to a gene: 13.

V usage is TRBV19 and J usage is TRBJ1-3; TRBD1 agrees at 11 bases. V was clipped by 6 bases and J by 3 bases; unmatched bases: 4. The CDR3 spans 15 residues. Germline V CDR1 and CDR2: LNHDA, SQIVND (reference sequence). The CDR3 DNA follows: TGTGCCAGTAGCCCCGGGACAGGGGGTGGAAACACCATATATTTT. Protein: CASSPGTGGGNTIYF.

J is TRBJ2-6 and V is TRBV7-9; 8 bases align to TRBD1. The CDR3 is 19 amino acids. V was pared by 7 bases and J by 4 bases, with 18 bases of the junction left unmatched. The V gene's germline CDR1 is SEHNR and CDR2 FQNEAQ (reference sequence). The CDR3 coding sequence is TGTGCCAGCACCTCAGCAAAGCCAGACAGGGGACCGGGGGCCAACGTCCTGACTTTC. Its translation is CASTSAKPDRGPGANVLTF.

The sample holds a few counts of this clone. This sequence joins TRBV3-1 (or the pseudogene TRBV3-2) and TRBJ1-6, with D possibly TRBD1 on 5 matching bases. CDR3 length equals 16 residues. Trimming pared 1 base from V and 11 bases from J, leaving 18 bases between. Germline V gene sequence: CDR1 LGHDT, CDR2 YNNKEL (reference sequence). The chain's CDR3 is CASSQGARADAAPLHF. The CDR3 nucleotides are TGTGCCAGCAGCCAAGGCGCCAGGGCTGACGCCGCACCCCTCCACTTT.

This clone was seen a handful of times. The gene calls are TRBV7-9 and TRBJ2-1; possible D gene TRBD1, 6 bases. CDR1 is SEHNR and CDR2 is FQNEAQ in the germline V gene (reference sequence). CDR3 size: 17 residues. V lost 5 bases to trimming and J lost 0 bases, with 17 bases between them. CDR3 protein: CASSPIGQSDSYNEQFF. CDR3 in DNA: TGTGCCAGCAGCCCCATCGGACAGTCCGACTCCTACAATGAGCAGTTCTTC.

The chain's CDR3 is CASSPQRERTDTQYF. CDR3 DNA sequence: TGTGCCAGCAGCCCTCAGCGGGAGCGCACAGATACGCAGTATTTT. This rearrangement joins TRBV7-2 to TRBJ2-3; 8 bases agree with TRBD2. This CDR3 contains 15 residues. CDR1 is SGHTA, CDR2 FQGNSA, per germline. Trimming cost V 5 bases and J 1 base; bases outside gene matches: 5.

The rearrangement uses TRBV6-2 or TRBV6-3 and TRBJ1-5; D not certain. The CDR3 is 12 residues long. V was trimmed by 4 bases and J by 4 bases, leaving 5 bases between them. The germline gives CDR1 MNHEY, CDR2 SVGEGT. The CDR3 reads CASSSVNQPQHF. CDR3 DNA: TGTGCCAGCAGTTCCGTAAATCAGCCCCAGCATTTT.

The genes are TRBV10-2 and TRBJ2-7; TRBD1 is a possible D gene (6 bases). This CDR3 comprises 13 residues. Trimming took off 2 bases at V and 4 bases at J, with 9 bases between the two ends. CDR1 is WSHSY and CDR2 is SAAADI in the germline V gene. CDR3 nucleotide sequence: TGCGCCAGCAGTGAGGGCAGGGGTTACGAGCAGTACTTC. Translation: CASSEGRGYEQYF.

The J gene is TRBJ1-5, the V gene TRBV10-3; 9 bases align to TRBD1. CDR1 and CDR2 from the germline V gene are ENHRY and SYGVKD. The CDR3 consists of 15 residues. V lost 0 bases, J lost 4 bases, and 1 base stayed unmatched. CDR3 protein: CAISESDRGNQPQHF. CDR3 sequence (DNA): TGTGCCATCAGTGAGTCTGACAGGGGGAATCAGCCCCAGCATTTT.

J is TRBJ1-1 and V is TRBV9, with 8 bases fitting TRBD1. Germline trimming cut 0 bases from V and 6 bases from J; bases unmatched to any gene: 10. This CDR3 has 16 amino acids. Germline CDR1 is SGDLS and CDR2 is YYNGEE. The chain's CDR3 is CASSVVGAGGDAEAFF. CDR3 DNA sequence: TGTGCCAGCAGCGTAGTAGGTGCAGGGGGCGATGCTGAAGCTTTCTTT.

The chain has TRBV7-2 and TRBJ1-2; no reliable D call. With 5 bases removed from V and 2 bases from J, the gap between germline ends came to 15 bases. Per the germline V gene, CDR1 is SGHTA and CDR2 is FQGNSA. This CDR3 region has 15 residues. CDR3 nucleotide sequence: TGTGCCAGCAGCCCTGGCCCCAGAGCGAACTATGGCTACACCTTC. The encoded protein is CASSPGPRANYGYTF.